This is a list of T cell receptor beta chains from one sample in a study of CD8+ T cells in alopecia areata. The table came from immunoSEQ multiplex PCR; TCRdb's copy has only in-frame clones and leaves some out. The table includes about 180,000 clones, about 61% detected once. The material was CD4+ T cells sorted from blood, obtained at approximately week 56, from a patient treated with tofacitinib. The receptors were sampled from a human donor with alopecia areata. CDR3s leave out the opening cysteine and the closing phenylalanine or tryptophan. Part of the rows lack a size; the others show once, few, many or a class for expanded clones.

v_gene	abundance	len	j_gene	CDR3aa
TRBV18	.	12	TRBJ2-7	ASSPLQGAREQY
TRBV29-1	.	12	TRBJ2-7	SVVFTKALYEQY
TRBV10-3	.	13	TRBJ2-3	ATQWSGDYTDTQY
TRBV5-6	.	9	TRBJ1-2	ASSLGPGYT
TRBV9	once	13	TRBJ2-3	ASSLTSGGTDTQY
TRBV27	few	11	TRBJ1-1	ASSLTGGTEAF
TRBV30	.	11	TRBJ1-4	AWSPLAHEKLF
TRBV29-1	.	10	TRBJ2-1	SVVGDRDEQF
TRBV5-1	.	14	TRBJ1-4	ASSLGYGSTNEKLF
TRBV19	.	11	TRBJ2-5	ASTGWGGETQY
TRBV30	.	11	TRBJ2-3	AWSPGGTDTQY
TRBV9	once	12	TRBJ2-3	ASSVGTSGDTQY
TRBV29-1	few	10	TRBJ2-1	SVRLAGDEQF
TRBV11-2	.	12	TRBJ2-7	ASSLAAGPYEQY
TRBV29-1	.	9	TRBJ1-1	SVEANTEAF
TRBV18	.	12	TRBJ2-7	ASSYGREDYEQY
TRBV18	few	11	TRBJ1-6	ASSPNRNSPLH
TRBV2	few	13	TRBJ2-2	ASTRDQGRGGELF